A selection of T cell receptor beta chains follows, all from one sample in a study of Ad26.COV2.S vaccination and SARS-CoV-2 variants. Data came from immunoSEQ multiplex PCR; TCRdb stores just in-frame clones and leaves some out. This table has more than 150,000 clones, approximately 90% appearing once. Sequencing was performed on peripheral blood, taken after recovery from COVID-19. Receptors were obtained from a human donor who had recovered from COVID-19. Both conserved end residues are part of each CDR3. The order of the fields is CDR3 length, V gene, J gene, clone size, CDR3 protein. Not every row has a clone size; where given, it reads once, few, many or a size class.

>11|TRBV6-5|TRBJ1-1|few
CASGGTTEAFF
>14|TRBV2|TRBJ2-3|once
CARQIAEGGDTQYF
>12|TRBV12-3/TRBV12-4|TRBJ2-7|once
CASSPTLYEQYF
>14|TRBV7-9|TRBJ2-7|-
CASSPGDLIYEQYF
>13|TRBV3-1/TRBV3-2|TRBJ2-7|few
CASSQGSPYEQYF
>16|TRBV3-1/TRBV3-2|TRBJ1-3|-
CASSPGDRGLRNTIYF
>15|TRBV11-2|TRBJ1-1|-
CASSLAPGAVSWAFF
>14|TRBV6-5|TRBJ2-7|few
CASATGGERNEQYF
>16|TRBV19|TRBJ2-7|-
CASSPGTGGAIMWQYF
>16|TRBV3-1/TRBV3-2|TRBJ2-7|-
CASSYGTSGRSYEQYF
>16|TRBV7-9|TRBJ2-3|-
CASSSRQGPSTDTQYF
>17|TRBV13|TRBJ1-2|few
CASSPRPKTGRHYGYTF
>14|TRBV5-1|TRBJ1-1|-
CASSLLGAGTEAFF
>15|TRBV25-1|TRBJ1-1|-
CASSKNSGVVHEAFF
>15|TRBV5-1|TRBJ2-7|-
CASRQDRGLTYEQYF
>15|TRBV6-2/TRBV6-3|TRBJ2-5|-
CASSFSAPPYETQYF
>18|TRBV6-4|TRBJ2-7|-
CASRLRETTGGALSEQYF
>17|TRBV6-6|TRBJ1-1|-
CASSPRGTGGLGTEAFF
>12|TRBV7-9|TRBJ1-5|few
CASSLPGGPQHF
>15|TRBV9|TRBJ2-7|-
CASSVGRGAPYEQYF
>17|TRBV2|TRBJ2-7|-
CASRPGLAGMSSYEQYF
>16|TRBV5-1|TRBJ2-3|-
CASSLESSGLADTQYF
>14|TRBV7-9|TRBJ2-5|-
CASSVGQGRETQYF
>14|TRBV2|TRBJ2-7|-
CASSPGTTVGEQYF
>16|TRBV19|TRBJ1-3|few
CASSGYTGKRRNTIYF
>17|TRBV3-1/TRBV3-2|TRBJ2-1|-
CASSQGLGPSSYNEQFF
>16|TRBV5-1|TRBJ1-1|-
CASSLTGPQRNTEAFF
>15|TRBV30|TRBJ1-4|-
CAYRTYARGGEKLFF